This TCR beta chain was captured by sequencing in a study of technical replicates of blood from several donors (dated by TCRdb to the late 2010s). CDR1 and CDR2, looked up from the germline V gene (reference sequence), are MNHNY and SVGAGI. From cysteine to phenylalanine, the CDR3 is 15 amino acids long. The read is trimmed to its CDR3 DNA, 45 bases read in frame from base 1. Trimming accounts for 4 bases at V and 7 bases at J, while the number of junction bases matched to no gene is 4. For this clone: Its target antigen remains unknown. Base qualities are not provided; no much larger clone lies one nucleotide away.

Library creation used the immunoSEQ multiplex PCR assay. TCRdb re-hosts the immuneACCESS table, in-frame sequences only. Its copies lack some clones; in the studies checked, an unresolved V gene accounts for under half of them, and the cause for the rest is not known. This sample lists about 73,000 clones; 93% were detected once. The top ten constitute 0.25% to 0.3% of the sample. The sample consisted of T cells isolated from PBMCs. The sequence came from a human donor in good health. The rearrangement combines TRBV6-6 with TRBJ2-1, and 13 junction bases match TRBD2. For the CDR3, the sequence is CASSFGLAGVNEQFF. The DNA sequence follows: TGTGCCAGCAGTTTCGGACTAGCGGGAGTTAATGAGCAGTTCTTC.